These 26 T cell receptor beta chains share one sample of origin, sequenced in a study of cytomegalovirus exposure and HLA in healthy donors. Primers for the PCR totalled 60 Vbeta and 13 Jbeta. The protocol was immunoSEQ multiplex PCR, while the TCRdb copy is restricted to in-frame clones and leaves out a portion. Counted here are about 270,000 clones, about nine tenths occurring once; the ten biggest clones make up 3.5% to 4.5%. Sequences were obtained from PBMCs. The receptors here all came from a man aged 40-49 years in good health and CMV-seropositive.

This rearrangement joins TRBV4-3 to TRBJ2-3, with D hard to call. The CDR3 is 16 residues long. Looked up from germline, CDR1 is LGHNA and CDR2 is YSLEER. The ends were cut back, 0 bases at V and 7 bases at J, with 17 bases in the middle. The CDR3 region has the DNA TGCGCCAGCAGCCAAGATCTGAGGATCTCAACCAATACGCAGTATTTT. Translation: CASSQDLRISTNTQYF.

This rearrangement joins TRBV7-3 to TRBJ1-1; TRBD1 is a possible D gene (5 bases). The length of the CDR3 is 16 residues. V lost 5 bases, J lost 2 bases, and 18 bases lay in between. Germline V gene lookup returns CDR1 SGHTA and CDR2 FQGTGA. This CDR3 is CASSHGGGARNTEAFF. The CDR3 region has the DNA TGTGCCAGCAGCCATGGCGGGGGTGCGAGAAACACTGAAGCTTTCTTT.

The chain joins TRBV28 to TRBJ1-1; no clear D. Germline lookup yields CDR1 MDHEN and CDR2 SYDVKM. CDR3 length: 14 residues. Trimming cost V 1 base and J 3 bases, with 9 bases left between them. The CDR3, as DNA: TGTGCCAGCAGTTTATCTGGCGGTTACACTGAAGCTTTCTTT. Residues: CASSLSGGYTEAFF.

This clone was detected a few times. J is TRBJ1-1 and V is TRBV6-5, with a tentative D call TRBD1 (6 bases). This CDR3 is 13 amino acids long. V shed 2 bases and J shed 4 bases, with 8 bases lying between them. Germline V gene data show CDR1 as MNHEY and CDR2 as SVGAGI. The CDR3 coding sequence is TGTGCCAGCAGTTACGCCAGGGGCACTGAAGCTTTCTTT. It translates to CASSYARGTEAFF.

The chain joins TRBV4-1 to TRBJ2-7; perhaps TRBD2 as D (6 bases). The V end lost 1 base, the J end lost 6 bases, and 16 bases lay between the germline ends. The CDR3 loop spans 15 amino acids. Germline assignment: CDR1 MGHRA and CDR2 YSYEKL. The CDR3 DNA reads as TGCGCCAGCAGCCAAGTCCTCCTAGCGATATCCGAGCAGTACTTC. Protein sequence: CASSQVLLAISEQYF.

The chain carries TRBV9 and TRBJ2-2; D is unclear. V shed 2 bases and J shed 3 bases, with 2 bases lying between them. This CDR3 has 12 residues. Germline V CDR1 and CDR2: SGDLS, YYNGEE. CDR3 sequence reads: CASSVDTGELFF. As DNA, the CDR3 is TGTGCCAGCAGCGTCGACACCGGGGAGCTGTTTTTT.

The chain is built from TRBV29-1 and TRBJ2-5; unclear D gene. Germline lookup yields CDR1 SQVTM and CDR2 ANQGSEA. Trimming shortened V by 3 bases and J by 5 bases, and 7 bases separated the two germline ends. The length of the CDR3 is 11 residues. The CDR3: CSVDGWETQYF. The DNA for the CDR3 is TGCAGCGTTGACGGGTGGGAGACCCAGTACTTC.

The chain recombines TRBV15 with TRBJ2-4, with D perhaps matching TRBD2 (7 bases). Germline assignment: CDR1 LNHNV and CDR2 YYDKDF (reference sequence). The CDR3 covers 20 residues. The ends were cut back, 3 bases at V and 0 bases at J, with 24 bases in the middle. As DNA, the CDR3 is TGTGCCACCAGCAGGGGGGGGCCACAGGGTGCCGAGCAAGCCAAAAACATTCAGTACTTC. Its translation is CATSRGGPQGAEQAKNIQYF.

The V call is TRBV14, the J call TRBJ2-7; maybe TRBD2 (5 bases). CDR1 and CDR2 (germline): SGHDN, FVKESK. CDR3 length: 14 residues. The V gene lost 0 bases and the J gene lost 0 bases, with 6 bases spanning the gap. The CDR3 DNA reads as TGTGCCAGCAGCCAAGAGGCGGGCTCCTACGAGCAGTACTTC. Protein: CASSQEAGSYEQYF.

This chain links TRBV28 with TRBJ2-7; unclear D gene. The V gene's germline CDR1 is MDHEN and CDR2 SYDVKM. The CDR3 is 14 amino acids. V was cut by 3 bases and J by 3 bases, with 12 bases left in between. The CDR3 DNA sequence: TGTGCCAGCAGTTTCGGTCCCTCCGGCTACGAGCAGTACTTC. Translation: CASSFGPSGYEQYF.

The rearrangement links TRBV11-2 to TRBJ1-2; TRBD1 matches 11 bases. This CDR3 contains 15 residues. V trimming: 5 bases; J trimming: 5 bases; junction bases outside the gene matches: 7. Germline CDR1 and CDR2: SGHAT and FQNNGV. Written as DNA, the CDR3 is TGTGCCAGCAGCCTGGGACAGGGGGTATGGTATGGCTACACCTTC. Amino acids: CASSLGQGVWYGYTF.

The CDR3 protein is CASSRGLAVRTDTQYF. The CDR3 nucleotides are TGTGCCAGTAGTAGGGGACTAGCGGTCCGCACAGATACGCAGTATTTT. This chain connects TRBV19 to TRBJ2-3, with 11 bases lining up with TRBD2. The CDR3 spans 16 residues. Germline-derived CDR1 and CDR2 are LNHDA and SQIVND (reference sequence). V dropped 4 bases and J dropped 1; count of bases not matched to a gene: 4.

This chain links TRBV7-3 with TRBJ2-6, with D tentatively TRBD1 (5 bases). Germline V lookup: CDR1 SGHTA, CDR2 FQGTGA. The V gene lost 2 bases and the J gene lost 4 bases, with 15 bases spanning the gap. The CDR3 loop spans 17 amino acids. CDR3 in DNA: TGTGCCAGCAGCTTACCAAAAACAGGCGTGGGGGCCAACGTCCTGACTTTC. Encoded protein: CASSLPKTGVGANVLTF.

The chain combines TRBV18 with TRBJ1-2, with 8 bases aligning to TRBD1. Per germline, CDR1 KGHSH and CDR2 LQKENI. This CDR3 has 16 residues. Germline trimming cut 2 bases from V and 6 bases from J; bases unmatched to any gene: 11. The CDR3, as DNA: TGTGCCAGCTCACCAGGTCCCTCAGGGGGCACGGATGGCTACACCTTC. Its protein product is CASSPGPSGGTDGYTF.

The rearrangement joins TRBV7-2 to TRBJ1-5; D might be TRBD1 (5 bases). The CDR3 has 15 amino acids. V lost 3 bases to trimming and J lost 6 bases, with 15 bases between them. The germline CDR1 and CDR2 sequences are SGHTA and FQGNSA. CDR3: CASSFGRQGGQPQHF. For the CDR3, the DNA is TGTGCCAGCAGCTTCGGACGGCAGGGTGGTCAGCCCCAGCATTTT.

V gene TRBV4-1 combines with J gene TRBJ2-3; 9 positions match TRBD1. With 6 bases clipped from V and 2 bases from J, the junction kept 6 bases outside the gene matches. The CDR3 length is 15 residues. The germline V gene has CDR1 MGHRA and CDR2 YSYEKL. Here the CDR3 reads CASSEGTGLTDTQYF. CDR3 DNA sequence: TGCGCCAGCAGTGAAGGGACAGGGCTCACAGATACGCAGTATTTT.

The chain uses TRBV11-2 and TRBJ1-2, with unresolved D. The CDR3 has 14 amino acids. Deletions cut 5 bases from V and 10 bases from J, with 20 bases between. Germline CDR1 reads SGHAT; CDR2 reads FQNNGV. The CDR3: CASSAPGPLRDYTF. CDR3 in DNA: TGTGCCAGCAGCGCACCGGGCCCTCTGAGGGACTACACCTTC.

The V and J genes are TRBV18 and TRBJ2-1, with 10 bases matching TRBD1. From germline, CDR1 is KGHSH and CDR2 LQKENI. The CDR3 is 15 residues long. Germline trimming cut 5 bases from V and 2 bases from J; bases unmatched to any gene: 3. In nucleotides, the CDR3 is TGTGCCAGCTCAGCCGGGACAGGGGCCTACAATGAGCAGTTCTTC. Encoded protein: CASSAGTGAYNEQFF.

This clone was seen only once. V is TRBV10-3 and J is TRBJ2-7; 13 nucleotides align to TRBD2. CDR1 and CDR2 (germline): ENHRY, SYGVKD. With 5 bases clipped from V and 0 bases from J, the junction kept 10 bases outside the gene matches. The CDR3 extends over 18 amino acids. The CDR3 DNA follows: TGTGCCATCAGTTATACCGGGACTAGCGGGACTCTCTCCTACGAGCAGTACTTC. It specifies CAISYTGTSGTLSYEQYF.

The chain carries TRBV9 and TRBJ2-2; 7 nucleotides line up with TRBD1. From germline, CDR1 is SGDLS and CDR2 YYNGEE. The trim removed 8 bases at V and 2 bases at J, leaving 3 bases unmatched. The CDR3 extends over 13 amino acids. The CDR3 DNA reads TGTGCCAGGGGGACAGCAAACACCGGGGAGCTGTTTTTT. Residues: CARGTANTGELFF.

The J gene is TRBJ2-6, the V gene TRBV7-8; D remains ambiguous. Per the germline V gene, CDR1 is SGHVS and CDR2 is FQNEAQ. The CDR3 covers 16 residues. The ends were cut back, 1 base at V and 0 bases at J, with 7 bases in the middle. In nucleotides, the CDR3 is TGTGCCAGCAGCTTAGTAGCCTTCTCTGGGGCCAACGTCCTGACTTTC. Translating gives CASSLVAFSGANVLTF.

The chain has TRBV5-4 and TRBJ2-4; 10 nucleotides match TRBD1. Unmatched junction bases numbered 9, after V lost 5 bases and J lost 1 base. The CDR3 is made up of 17 amino acids. In germline, CDR1 is SGHNT, CDR2 YYREEE (reference sequence). DNA of the CDR3: TGTGCCAGCAGTTTCCCGGGACAGGGGAGCGCCAAAAACATTCAGTACTTC. Its protein product is CASSFPGQGSAKNIQYF. Based on the CDR3 plus reference TRBV5-4 and TRBJ2-4, the full variable domain is ETGVTQSPTHLIKTRGQQVTLRCSSQSGHNTVSWYQQALGQGPQFIFQYYREEENGRGNFPPRFSGLQFPNYSSELNVNALELDDSALYLCASSFPGQGSAKNIQYFGAGTRLSVL.

The rearrangement joins TRBV4-1 to TRBJ2-3; 9 bases match TRBD1. The germline V gene has CDR1 MGHRA and CDR2 YSYEKL. Trimming at V came to 0 bases and at J to 2 bases, leaving 6 bases not matched to a gene. The CDR3 is 17 amino acids. The CDR3 nucleotides read TGCGCCAGCAGCCAAGACCTAACAGGGGGCCCCACAGATACGCAGTATTTT. Protein: CASSQDLTGGPTDTQYF.

This chain joins TRBV7-3 and TRBJ2-6, with D perhaps TRBD2 (12 bases). Trimming left V 5 bases short and J 2 bases short, with 31 bases between. The germline CDR1 and CDR2 sequences are SGHTA and FQGTGA. The CDR3 is 22 amino acids. CDR3 DNA: TGTGCCAGCAGCCCGCGGACAGGGGGCGGTCTAGCGGGAGGGGCTGGGGCCAACGTCCTGACTTTC. Its translation: CASSPRTGGGLAGGAGANVLTF.

V and J are TRBV7-2 and TRBJ2-1; D is ambiguous. V was clipped by 1 base and J by 5 bases, with 3 bases between them. Germline CDR1 reads SGHTA; CDR2 reads FQGNSA. The CDR3 is 12 residues long. CDR3 amino acids: CASSLVDNEQFF. CDR3 sequence (DNA): TGTGCCAGCAGCTTAGTAGACAATGAGCAGTTCTTC.

The chain carries TRBV5-4 and TRBJ2-7; 7 positions agree with TRBD1. The V gene's germline CDR1 is SGHNT and CDR2 YYREEE (reference sequence). The CDR3 contains 14 residues. V gave up 4 bases and J gave up 3 bases; unmatched junction bases: 7. CDR3 amino acids: CASSRTGDFYEQYF. CDR3 DNA: TGTGCCAGCAGCCGTACAGGGGATTTCTACGAGCAGTACTTC.